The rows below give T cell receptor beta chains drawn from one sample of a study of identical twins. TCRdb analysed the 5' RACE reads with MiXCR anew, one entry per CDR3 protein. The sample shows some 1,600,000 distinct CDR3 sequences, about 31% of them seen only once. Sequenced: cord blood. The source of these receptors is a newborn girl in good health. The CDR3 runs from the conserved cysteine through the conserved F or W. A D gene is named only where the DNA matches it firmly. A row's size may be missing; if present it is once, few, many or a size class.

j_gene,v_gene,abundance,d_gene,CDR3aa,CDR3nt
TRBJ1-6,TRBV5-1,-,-,CASSLTGRHNSPLHF,TGCGCCAGCAGCTTGACCGGACGGCATAATTCACCCCTCCACTTT
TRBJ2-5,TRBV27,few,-,CASSFEGGEETQYF,TGTGCCAGCAGTTTTGAGGGCGGGGAAGAGACCCAGTACTTC
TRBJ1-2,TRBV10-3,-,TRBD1,CAIRDRDRERGYTF,TGTGCCATCAGAGACCGGGACAGGGAACGTGGCTACACCTTC
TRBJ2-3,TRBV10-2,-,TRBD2,CASCPAGDSDTQYF,TGCGCCAGCTGCCCAGCGGGAGATTCAGATACGCAGTATTTT
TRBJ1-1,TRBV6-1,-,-,CASSEGRGGQTNTEAFF,TGTGCCAGCAGTGAAGGTCGCGGGGGCCAAACGAACACTGAAGCTTTCTTT
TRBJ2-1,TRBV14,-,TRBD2,CASSQDRVPGLGRNEQFF,TGTGCCAGCAGCCAAGATAGGGTCCCGGGACTAGGGAGGAATGAGCAGTTCTTC
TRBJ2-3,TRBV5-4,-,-,CASSLVAGSSTDTQYF,TGTGCCAGCAGCTTGGTCGCAGGGTCGTCCACAGATACGCAGTATTTT
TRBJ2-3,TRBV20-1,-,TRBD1,CSARDGQGGDTQYF,TGCAGTGCTCGGGATGGACAGGGGGGGGATACGCAGTATTTT
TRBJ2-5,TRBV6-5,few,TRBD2,CASSYSAGGLYEQYF,TGTGCCAGCAGTTACTCGGCGGGAGGGTTATATGAGCAGTACTTC
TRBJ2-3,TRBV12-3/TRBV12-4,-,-,CASSPSYASTDTQYF,TGTGCCAGCAGTCCCTCCTACGCTAGCACAGATACGCAGTATTTT
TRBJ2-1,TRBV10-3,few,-,CAISAERVDEQFF,TGTGCCATCAGTGCCGAGCGAGTGGATGAGCAGTTCTTC
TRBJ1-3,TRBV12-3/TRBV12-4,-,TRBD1,CASSTGTGSGNTIYF,TGTGCCAGCAGTACAGGGACAGGGTCTGGAAACACCATATATTTT
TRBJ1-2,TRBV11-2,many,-,CASSPSGTSNYGYTF,TGTGCCAGCAGCCCCTCCGGGACGTCGAACTATGGCTACACCTTC
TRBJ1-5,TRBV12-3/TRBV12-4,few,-,CASSLGAVSQPQHF,TGTGCCAGCAGTTTAGGGGCAGTTAGTCAGCCCCAGCATTTT
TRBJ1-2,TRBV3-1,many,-,CASSPGTTNYGYTF,TGTGCCAGCAGCCCAGGGACAACTAACTATGGCTACACCTTC
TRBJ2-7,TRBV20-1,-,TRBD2,CSARDEWTSGSNEQYF,TGCAGTGCTAGAGACGAATGGACTAGCGGGAGCAATGAGCAGTACTTC
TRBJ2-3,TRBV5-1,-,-,CASNLELNTDTQYF,TGCGCCAGCAACTTGGAATTGAACACAGATACGCAGTATTTT
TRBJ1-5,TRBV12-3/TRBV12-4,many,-,CASSLMGQPQHF,TGTGCCAGCAGTTTAATGGGTCAGCCCCAGCATTTT
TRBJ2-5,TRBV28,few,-,CASSLWDTSPPWVGEQYF,TGTGCCAGCAGTTTATGGGATACTAGCCCCCCTTGGGTGGGGGAGCAGTACTTC
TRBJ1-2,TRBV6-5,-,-,CASSYERFKGYTF,TGTGCCAGCAGTTACGAGCGGTTTAAGGGCTACACCTTC
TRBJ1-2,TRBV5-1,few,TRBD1,CASSSKLDRGPSYGYTF,TGCGCCAGCAGCTCTAAACTCGACAGGGGCCCGTCCTATGGCTACACCTTC
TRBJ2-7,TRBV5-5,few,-,CASRGGHSPYEQYF,TGTGCCAGCAGAGGTGGACATTCCCCCTACGAGCAGTACTTC
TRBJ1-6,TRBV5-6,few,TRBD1,CASSGGVYRGSYSPLHF,TGTGCCAGCAGTGGGGGGGTGTACAGGGGGTCCTATTCACCCCTCCACTTT
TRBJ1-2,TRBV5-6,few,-,CASSLGWRGYTF,TGTGCCAGCAGCTTGGGGTGGCGGGGCTACACCTTC
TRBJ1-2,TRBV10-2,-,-,CASRGPGSMGYTF,TGCGCCAGCAGGGGGCCAGGCTCTATGGGCTACACCTTC
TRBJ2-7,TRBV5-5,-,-,CASSSPGPYEQYF,TGTGCCAGCAGCTCGCCAGGACCCTACGAGCAGTACTTC
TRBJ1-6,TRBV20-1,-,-,CSARGPGPFRDLSYNSPLHF,TGCAGTGCTAGAGGCCCTGGCCCCTTCAGGGACCTCTCCTATAATTCACCCCTCCACTTT
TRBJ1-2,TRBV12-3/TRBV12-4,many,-,CASSLRTANYGYTF,TGCGCCAGCAGCTTAAGAACAGCTAACTATGGCTACACCTTC
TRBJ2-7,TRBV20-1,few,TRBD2,CSAPAGFTYEQYF,TGCAGTGCCCCAGCGGGGTTTACCTACGAGCAGTACTTC
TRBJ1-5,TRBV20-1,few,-,CSAREPWDQPQHF,TGCAGTGCTAGAGAACCGTGGGATCAGCCCCAGCATTTT
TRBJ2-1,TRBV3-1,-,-,CASSHSGTPWDNEQFF,TGTGCCAGCAGCCATTCCGGGACTCCCTGGGACAATGAGCAGTTCTTC
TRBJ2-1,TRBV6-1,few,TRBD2,CASRGLAGSLYNEQFF,TGTGCCAGCAGGGGACTAGCGGGGTCCCTCTACAATGAGCAGTTCTTC
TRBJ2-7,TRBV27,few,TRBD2,CASSLGGSKRYEQYF,TGTGCCAGCAGTTTAGGCGGGAGCAAGAGGTACGAGCAGTACTTC
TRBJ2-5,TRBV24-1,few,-,CATSNGPKETQYF,TGTGCCACCAGTAACGGACCTAAAGAGACCCAGTACTTC
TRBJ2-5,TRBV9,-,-,CASSGRDPLVGTQYF,TGTGCCAGCAGCGGCCGGGACCCATTGGTCGGGACCCAGTACTTC
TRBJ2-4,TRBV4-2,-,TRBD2,CASSLTSGGGQYF,TGTGCCAGCAGCCTTACTAGCGGGGGGGGGCAGTACTTC
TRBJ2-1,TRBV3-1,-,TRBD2,CASRWGTSGSNEQFF,TGTGCCAGCAGATGGGGGACTAGCGGGAGCAATGAGCAGTTCTTC
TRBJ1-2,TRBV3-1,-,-,CASSQRVNYGYTF,TGTGCCAGCAGCCAGAGAGTTAACTATGGCTACACCTTC
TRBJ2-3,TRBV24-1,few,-,CATSDGVVTLNTDTQYF,TGTGCCACCAGTGACGGGGTCGTTACCTTGAACACAGATACGCAGTATTTT
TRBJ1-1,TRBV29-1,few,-,CSVGSGRAEAFF,TGCAGCGTTGGCAGCGGTAGGGCTGAAGCTTTCTTT
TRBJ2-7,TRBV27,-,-,CASSLSTRGVEQYF,TGTGCCAGCAGTTTATCGACCAGGGGGGTCGAGCAGTACTTC
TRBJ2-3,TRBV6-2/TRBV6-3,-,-,CASTDRITDTQYF,TGTGCCAGCACCGACCGAATCACAGATACGCAGTATTTT
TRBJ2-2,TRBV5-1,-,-,CASSLVTRVGTGELFF,TGCGCCAGCAGCTTGGTAACTAGAGTTGGCACCGGGGAGCTGTTTTTT